A single sample is the source of the 29 T cell receptor beta chains below, sequenced in a study of shared T cell receptors in the human thymus. The repertoire was sequenced with immunoSEQ multiplex PCR; TCRdb's copy has only in-frame clones and lacks some. This sample has about 730,000 clones, with approximately 83% found just once. The same data also went into a second study, on human thymus T cells.

The specimen sequenced was thymocytes. The receptors come from a girl in the first two years of life with a congenital heart defect.

J is TRBJ2-5 and V is TRBV2, with D tentatively TRBD2 (6 bases). The V end was cut by 2 bases, the J end by 0 bases, with 16 bases between. In germline, CDR1 is SNHLY, CDR2 FYNNEI. This CDR3 has 17 amino acids. CDR3 in DNA: TGTGCCAGCAGTGAACGTGAACTAGCCCCGTACCAAGAGACCCAGTACTTC. Translated: CASSERELAPYQETQYF. The variable domain in full, completed from reference TRBV2 and TRBJ2-5, reads EPEVTQTPSHQVTQMGQEVILRCVPISNHLYFYWYRQILGQKVEFLVSFYNNEISEKSEIFDDQFSVERPDGSNFTLKIRSTKLEDSAMYFCASSERELAPYQETQYFGPGTRLLVL.

The chain joins TRBV12-5 to TRBJ1-2; D not certain. There are 15 residues in the CDR3. With 2 bases removed from V and 2 bases from J, the gap between germline ends came to 12 bases. From germline, CDR1 is LGHNT and CDR2 FRNRAP. The CDR3 DNA reads as TGTGCTAGTGGTTTGTCGGTCCCGGGGAACTATGGCTACACCTTC. It translates to CASGLSVPGNYGYTF.

The chain carries TRBV11-2 and TRBJ2-4, with D possibly TRBD2 on 6 matching bases. CDR1 is SGHAT, CDR2 FQNNGV, per germline. V lost 5 bases and J 8 bases, leaving 16 bases between the germline ends. The CDR3 length is 14 residues. CDR3 sequence: CASSPHGGSDIQYF. CDR3 DNA: TGTGCCAGCAGCCCGCACGGGGGTTCGGACATTCAGTACTTC.

The chain joins TRBV6-1 to TRBJ2-1, with 14 bases fitting TRBD2. This CDR3 region has 19 residues. Germline values: CDR1 MNHNS, CDR2 SASEGT. Trimming at V came to 4 bases and at J to 6 bases, leaving 14 bases not matched to a gene. CDR3 bases: TGTGCCAGCAGTGGATCCGGGACTAGCGGGGGTCTACCCTTCAATGAGCAGTTCTTC. Its protein is CASSGSGTSGGLPFNEQFF.

This clone was seen a single time. This chain connects TRBV5-4 to TRBJ2-7; maybe TRBD2 (6 bases). Between the trimmed V and J ends, which lost 4 bases and 0 bases, there was a span of 17 bases. Germline assignment: CDR1 SGHNT and CDR2 YYREEE (reference sequence). This CDR3 is 16 amino acids long. The CDR3 region is CASSPPGGGSSYEQYF. DNA of the CDR3: TGTGCCAGCAGCCCCCCCGGTGGGGGGAGCTCCTACGAGCAGTACTTC.

The chain combines TRBV6-5 with TRBJ1-1; D gene unclear. Germline V CDR1 and CDR2: MNHEY, SVGAGI. The CDR3 has 12 residues. V was cut by 5 bases and J by 11 bases, with 15 bases left in between. The chain's CDR3 is CASSRSGNPAFF. As DNA, the CDR3 is TGTGCCAGCAGTCGATCGGGGAATCCTGCTTTCTTT.

This rearrangement joins TRBV12-5 to TRBJ2-1; unclear D gene. The germline V gene has CDR1 LGHNT and CDR2 FRNRAP. The germline V and J ends were trimmed by 0 bases and 4 bases, with 19 bases remaining between them. This CDR3 region has 18 residues. The CDR3 reads CASGLVGQVPTKYNEQFF. Written as DNA, the CDR3 is TGTGCTAGTGGTTTGGTGGGTCAGGTCCCGACAAAATACAATGAGCAGTTCTTC.

This clone occurred a few times. The chain combines TRBV5-6 with TRBJ1-3; possible D gene TRBD1, 6 bases. The V gene's germline CDR1 is SGHDT and CDR2 YYEEEE. CDR3 length: 17 amino acids. The V and J ends lost 3 bases and 4 bases respectively, with 20 bases between them. The CDR3 DNA reads as TGTGCCAGCAGCTCGTACAGGGCCCCAGCCGGGGGAAACACCATATATTTT. Translated, it gives CASSSYRAPAGGNTIYF.

The chain joins TRBV7-2 to TRBJ2-7; 7 nucleotides line up with TRBD1. J lost 6 bases, V lost 1 base, and 6 bases had no gene match. The germline CDR1 and CDR2 sequences are SGHTA and FQGNSA. The CDR3 runs to 14 residues. DNA for the CDR3: TGTGCCAGCAGCTTAGAACACAGGGGAAGCGAGCAGTACTTC. Residues: CASSLEHRGSEQYF.

The V call is TRBV5-1, the J call TRBJ1-1; 7 bases line up with TRBD1. Germline loops: CDR1 SGHRS, CDR2 YFSETQ. This CDR3 is 16 amino acids long. V shed 0 bases, J shed 0 bases, and the junction held 5 bases outside the gene matches. CDR3 nucleotides: TGCGCCAGCAGCTTGGCCAGGGGGTATATGAACACTGAAGCTTTCTTT. Its protein product is CASSLARGYMNTEAFF.

This CDR3 is CASSYSGTPEKQYF. DNA for the CDR3: TGTGCCAGCAGTTACTCAGGGACACCGGAGAAGCAGTACTTC. This chain links TRBV6-5 with TRBJ2-7; D possibly corresponds to TRBD1 (6 bases). Germline CDR1 is MNHEY and CDR2 is SVGAGI. The V and J ends lost 0 bases and 8 bases respectively, with 14 bases between them. CDR3 length: 14 residues.

The gene calls are TRBV11-2 and TRBJ1-6; D is undetermined. The CDR3 covers 18 residues. CDR1 SGHAT and CDR2 FQNNGV come from the germline V gene. Trimming left V 3 bases short and J 6 bases short, with 21 bases between. The CDR3 spells CASSFWACEGLGNSPLHF. CDR3 bases: TGTGCCAGCAGCTTTTGGGCATGTGAGGGTCTCGGTAATTCACCCCTCCACTTT.

The chain is built from TRBV5-1 and TRBJ2-7; TRBD2 matches 11 bases. Trimming at V came to 0 bases and at J to 2 bases, leaving 4 bases not matched to a gene. Germline CDR1 is SGHRS and CDR2 is YFSETQ. The CDR3 is 16 residues long. CDR3 protein: CASSLVASGGTYEQYF. The CDR3 DNA sequence: TGCGCCAGCAGCTTGGTGGCTAGCGGGGGGACCTACGAGCAGTACTTC. Drawing the rest from reference TRBV5-1 and TRBJ2-7, the complete variable domain is KAGVTQTPRYLIKTRGQQVTLSCSPISGHRSVSWYQQTPGQGLQFLFEYFSETQRNKGNFPGRFSGRQFSNSRSEMNVSTLELGDSALYLCASSLVASGGTYEQYFGPGTRLTVT.

This chain's CDR3 is CASRADRGLNEQFF. DNA of the CDR3: TGTGCCAGCAGGGCGGACAGGGGGCTCAATGAGCAGTTCTTC. The V call is TRBV5-4, the J call TRBJ2-1; 11 nucleotides align to TRBD1. CDR1 is SGHNT, CDR2 YYREEE, per germline (reference sequence). J was trimmed by 6 bases and V by 5 bases; bases with no gene match: 4. This CDR3 contains 14 residues.

The chain couples TRBV4-1 to TRBJ1-1, with a possible D match to TRBD1 (5 bases). Trimming shortened V by 0 bases and J by 4 bases, and 9 bases separated the two germline ends. Germline lookup yields CDR1 MGHRA and CDR2 YSYEKL. The CDR3 is 14 amino acids. CDR3 DNA sequence: TGCGCCAGCAGCCAAGATTGGAGGGGCACTGAAGCTTTCTTT. This codes for CASSQDWRGTEAFF.

The V and J genes are TRBV6-1 and TRBJ1-5; possibly TRBD1 for D (5 bases). CDR1 MNHNS and CDR2 SASEGT come from the germline V gene. The CDR3 is made up of 15 amino acids. CDR3 nucleotide sequence: TGTGCTCTACTTGGAACAGGTCCGGGTAGTCAGCCCCAGCATTTT. As protein: CALLGTGPGSQPQHF.

The V gene is TRBV2, the J gene TRBJ1-5, with D maybe TRBD1 (5 bases). The CDR3 contains 15 residues. V lost 0 bases and J lost 5, with 11 bases in between. Germline V lookup: CDR1 SNHLY, CDR2 FYNNEI. In nucleotides, the CDR3 is TGTGCCAGCAGTGAAGCCAACAGGATAGATCAGCCCCAGCATTTT. Translating it yields CASSEANRIDQPQHF.

This clone was seen just once. V gene TRBV27 combines with J gene TRBJ1-2; 7 bases fit TRBD1. The ends lost 3 bases at V and 2 bases at J; junction bases unmatched: 3. The CDR3 extends over 14 amino acids. Per germline, CDR1 MNHEY and CDR2 SMNVEV (reference sequence). The CDR3 DNA sequence: TGTGCCAGCAGTTTCAAACAGGGGAACTATGGCTACACCTTC. It specifies CASSFKQGNYGYTF.

The chain joins TRBV29-1 to TRBJ2-1; TRBD2 agrees at 15 bases. Germline V lookup: CDR1 SQVTM, CDR2 ANQGSEA. The CDR3 extends over 16 amino acids. After removal of 7 bases from V and 3 bases from J, the junction contained 7 bases not matched to a gene. CDR3 sequence: CSARTSGGVHYNEQFF. The CDR3 nucleotides read TGCAGCGCCCGGACTAGCGGGGGGGTGCACTACAATGAGCAGTTCTTC.

This clone has only one observation. V usage is TRBV30 and J usage is TRBJ1-1; D remains ambiguous. V lost 0 bases and J 4 bases, leaving 21 bases between the germline ends. Germline lookup yields CDR1 GTSNPN and CDR2 SVGIG (reference sequence). The CDR3 is 17 amino acids. CDR3 protein: CAWSVPVKLAGGTEAFF. In DNA, the CDR3 is TGTGCCTGGAGTGTACCCGTTAAGTTGGCCGGAGGCACTGAAGCTTTCTTT.

This clone appeared once. The gene calls are TRBV4-2 and TRBJ1-5; 12 nucleotides match TRBD1. The germline V gene encodes CDR1 LGHNA and CDR2 YNFKEQ. The V segment lost 4 bases and the J segment 6 bases; nucleotides outside the gene matches: 10. This CDR3 is built from 17 residues. The CDR3 reads CASSPGQGAVFVQPQHF. DNA for the CDR3: TGTGCCAGCAGCCCGGGACAGGGGGCGGTTTTCGTTCAGCCCCAGCATTTT.

The chain uses TRBV5-1 and TRBJ1-1; 7 nucleotides match TRBD1. V shed 4 bases and J 5 bases; nucleotides not matched to a gene: 14. This CDR3 region has 16 residues. Per the germline V gene, CDR1 is SGHRS and CDR2 is YFSETQ. The CDR3, as DNA: TGCGCCAGCAGCCCCCGACAGGGACTGTTGAGGACTGAAGCTTTCTTT. It encodes CASSPRQGLLRTEAFF.

V is TRBV18 and J is TRBJ1-1; 7 nucleotides agree with TRBD1. The CDR3 covers 16 residues. Germline V gene sequence: CDR1 KGHSH, CDR2 LQKENI. V was pared by 1 base and J by 7 bases, with 12 bases of the junction left unmatched. In nucleotides, the CDR3 is TGTGCCAGCTCACCACGTCGTTCGGACAGGCCGCATGAAGCTTTCTTT. Protein product: CASSPRRSDRPHEAFF.

This chain connects TRBV7-9 to TRBJ2-7, with 10 bases matching TRBD1. V was clipped by 4 bases and J by 6 bases; unmatched bases: 9. The CDR3 is 15 amino acids. Per germline, CDR1 SEHNR and CDR2 FQNEAQ (reference sequence). CDR3 DNA: TGTGCCAGCAGCTCCAAAGAGACAGGGGGCGCCGAGCAGTACTTC. It yields the protein CASSSKETGGAEQYF.

V and J are TRBV5-1 and TRBJ1-2; 9 bases agree with TRBD1. The CDR3 is 15 residues long. Trimming at V came to 4 bases and at J to 4 bases, leaving 8 bases not matched to a gene. Germline assignment: CDR1 SGHRS and CDR2 YFSETQ. The CDR3 coding sequence is TGCGCCAGCAGCGAACAGGGGGCTTCTATCTATGGCTACACCTTC. Translation gives CASSEQGASIYGYTF.

This clone was observed a few times. The chain uses TRBV14 and TRBJ2-3, with D maybe TRBD2 (5 bases). CDR3 length equals 15 residues. Trimming cost V 6 bases and J 2 bases, with 15 bases left between them. The germline V gene has CDR1 SGHDN and CDR2 FVKESK. CDR3 sequence: CASSGLPPHTDTQYF. For the CDR3, the DNA is TGTGCCAGCAGTGGACTCCCCCCGCACACAGATACGCAGTATTTT.

The chain has TRBV29-1 and TRBJ2-1, with D tentatively TRBD2 (5 bases). The V gene lost 7 bases and the J gene lost 6 bases, with 10 bases spanning the gap. The CDR3 runs to 11 residues. Germline lookup yields CDR1 SQVTM and CDR2 ANQGSEA. Here the CDR3 DNA reads TGCAGCGACATCACTAGCAATGAGCAGTTCTTC. Amino acids: CSDITSNEQFF.

This clone was seen once. The chain links TRBV9 to TRBJ1-2, with 7 bases lining up with TRBD1. With V trimmed by 2 bases and J by 3 bases, 7 bases remained unmatched. Germline CDR1 SGDLS, CDR2 YYNGEE. The CDR3 is 15 amino acids. The CDR3 nucleotides read TGTGCCAGCAGCGTCACAGGGGTCCCCTACTATGGCTACACCTTC. Translation: CASSVTGVPYYGYTF.

V usage is TRBV5-1 and J usage is TRBJ2-6; D remains unclear. The CDR3 runs 17 residues. Between the trimmed V and J ends, which lost 6 bases and 1 base, there was a span of 17 bases. Germline V gives CDR1 SGHRS, CDR2 YFSETQ. The CDR3 DNA sequence: TGCGCCAGCACCATACCAGGAAATCTTTCTGGGGCCAACGTCCTGACTTTC. Protein sequence: CASTIPGNLSGANVLTF.